This T cell receptor beta chain was found in a study of response to subunit inactivated influenza vaccine. MiXCR, applied by TCRdb to the RT-PCR reads, yields one record per CDR3 protein. The sample consists of 400,000 to 550,000 distinct CDR3 sequences, over 25% of them appearing once. Germline V gives CDR1 DFQATT, CDR2 SNEGSKA (reference sequence). This CDR3 is built from 11 residues. V was shortened by 5 bases and J by 4 bases, with 9 bases between the two germline ends. The receptor was derived from a man aged 50-60 years who received an inactivated influenza vaccine. V is TRBV20-1 and J is TRBJ2-7, with D possibly matching TRBD2 (6 bases). The sample in question was CD4+ T cells sorted from PBMCs, obtained less than 6 days after vaccination. The CDR3 sequence: CSALRGYEQYF. CDR3 nucleotides: TGCAGTGCTCTGCGGGGATACGAGCAGTACTTC.